This TCR beta chain was sequenced for a study of T cell changes during pregnancy in multiple sclerosis. Clones were sequenced by immunoSEQ multiplex PCR, and TCRdb holds only the in-frame ones, with some missing. The data contain 35,000 to 40,000 clones, approximately 89% of them seen just once; the ten biggest clones take up 0.75% to 0.9%. CDR3 length equals 17 residues. CDR1 is LGHNT and CDR2 is FRNRAP in the germline V gene. V shed 6 bases and J 4 bases; nucleotides not matched to a gene: 10. The sequences come from CD4+ T cells from peripheral blood mononuclear cells, collected after pregnancy. The origin of this receptor is a female donor in good health, enrolled as a control in a pregnancy study. The chain uses TRBV12-5 and TRBJ2-1; 12 bases are a match to TRBD2. The chain's CDR3 is CASGRRLAGVPYNEQFF. The CDR3 DNA reads TGTGCTAGTGGCCGAAGACTAGCGGGAGTTCCTTACAATGAGCAGTTCTTC.